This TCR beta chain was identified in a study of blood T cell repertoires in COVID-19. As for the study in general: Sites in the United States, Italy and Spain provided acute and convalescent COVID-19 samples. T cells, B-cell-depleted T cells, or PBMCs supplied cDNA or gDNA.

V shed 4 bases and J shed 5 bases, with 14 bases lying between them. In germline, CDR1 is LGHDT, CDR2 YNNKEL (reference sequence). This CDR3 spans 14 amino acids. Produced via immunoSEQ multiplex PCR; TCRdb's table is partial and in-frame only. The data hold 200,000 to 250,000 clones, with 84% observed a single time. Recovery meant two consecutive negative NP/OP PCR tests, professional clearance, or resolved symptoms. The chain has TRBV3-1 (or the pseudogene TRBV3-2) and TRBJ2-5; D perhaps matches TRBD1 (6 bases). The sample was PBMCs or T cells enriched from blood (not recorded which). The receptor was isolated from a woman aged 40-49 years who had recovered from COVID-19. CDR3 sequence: CASSPYGQTETQYF. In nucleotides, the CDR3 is TGTGCCAGCAGCCCGTACGGACAGACGGAGACCCAGTACTTC.